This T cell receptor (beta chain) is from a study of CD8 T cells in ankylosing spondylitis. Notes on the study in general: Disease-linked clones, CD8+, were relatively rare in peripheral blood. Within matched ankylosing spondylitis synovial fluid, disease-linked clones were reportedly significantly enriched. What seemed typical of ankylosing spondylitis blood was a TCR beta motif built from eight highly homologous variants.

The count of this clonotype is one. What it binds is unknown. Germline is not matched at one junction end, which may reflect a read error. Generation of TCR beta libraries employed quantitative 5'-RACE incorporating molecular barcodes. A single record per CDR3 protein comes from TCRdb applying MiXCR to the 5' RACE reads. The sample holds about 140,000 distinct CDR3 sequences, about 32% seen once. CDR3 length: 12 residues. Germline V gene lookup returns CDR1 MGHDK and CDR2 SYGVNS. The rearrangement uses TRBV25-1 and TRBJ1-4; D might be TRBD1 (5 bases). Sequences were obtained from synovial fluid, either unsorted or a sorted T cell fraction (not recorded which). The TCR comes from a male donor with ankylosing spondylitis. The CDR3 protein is CVSSGPGEKLFF. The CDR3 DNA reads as TGTGTCAGCAGTGGGCCAGGGGAAAAACTGTTTTTT.